The 26 T cell receptor beta chains presented below share a single source sample, sequenced in a study of patients and donors after allogeneic stem cell transplantation. TCRdb reanalysed the RT-PCR reads using MiXCR and keeps one entry per CDR3 protein. Altogether tens of thousands of distinct CDR3 sequences are present, around 49% being singletons, with the ten largest covering under 70%. Specimen: blood, either unsorted or a sorted T cell fraction (not recorded which). The source of these receptors is a human donor who was either an allogeneic HSCT recipient or a stem cell or donor lymphocyte infusion donor (not recorded which). It is not recorded whose cells these are; they may come from a transplant donor.

This clonotype appeared a few times. The chain is built from TRBV27 and TRBJ1-2; no reliable D call. Germline V lookup: CDR1 MNHEY, CDR2 SMNVEV (reference sequence). The V and J ends lost 5 bases and 4 bases respectively, with 20 bases between them. There are 16 residues in the CDR3. DNA for the CDR3: TGTGCCAGCAGTCTCAGAGGGAGTGTCCTGGGCTATGGCTACACCTTC. This gives the protein CASSLRGSVLGYGYTF.

The genes are TRBV20-1 and TRBJ2-2; a possible D gene is TRBD1 (6 bases). This CDR3 is built from 18 residues. Deletions cut 1 base from V and 4 bases from J, with 22 bases between. In germline, CDR1 is DFQATT, CDR2 SNEGSKA (reference sequence). CDR3 in DNA: TGCAGTGCTAGAGCGCCCCGACAGGCCGCAAACCCCACCGGGGAGCTGTTTTTT. Translating gives CSARAPRQAANPTGELFF.

A few counts support this clonotype. The chain recombines TRBV29-1 with TRBJ1-5, with D perhaps TRBD1 (6 bases). CDR3 length equals 14 residues. V lost 6 bases, J lost 3 bases, and 15 bases lay in between. The V gene's germline CDR1 is SQVTM and CDR2 ANQGSEA. The CDR3 region is CSVSGGGPNQPQHF. CDR3 nucleotides: TGCAGCGTCTCAGGAGGGGGGCCCAATCAGCCCCAGCATTTT. The whole variable domain, remainder taken from reference TRBV29-1 and TRBJ1-5, is SAVISQKPSRDICQRGTSLTIQCQVDSQVTMMFWYRQQPGQSLTLIATANQGSEATYESGFVIDKFPISRPNLTFSTLTVSNMSPEDSSIYLCSVSGGGPNQPQHFGDGTRLSIL.

In this sample, this clonotype turned up a few times. The chain uses TRBV5-1 and TRBJ1-1; D is possibly TRBD1 (6 bases). Trimming left V 3 bases short and J 2 bases short, with 11 bases between. Germline-derived CDR1 and CDR2 are SGHRS and YFSETQ. This CDR3 region has 14 residues. CDR3 loop: CASSSRTENTEAFF. The CDR3, as DNA: TGCGCCAGCAGCTCGCGGACAGAAAACACTGAAGCTTTCTTT.

The genes are TRBV5-1 and TRBJ1-2; possibly TRBD1 for D (5 bases). There are 14 residues in the CDR3. The germline V and J ends were trimmed by 0 bases and 7 bases, with 13 bases remaining between them. In germline, CDR1 is SGHRS, CDR2 YFSETQ. DNA of the CDR3: TGCGCCAGCAGCTTGGGGGGCGCGACGGTTGGCTACACCTTC. Translation gives CASSLGGATVGYTF.

This chain links TRBV6-5 with TRBJ2-2; D unresolved. Germline CDR1 MNHEY, CDR2 SVGAGI. Trimming shortened V by 0 bases and J by 6 bases, and 11 bases separated the two germline ends. The CDR3 extends over 15 amino acids. The CDR3 loop is CASSYSSPSSGELFF. The CDR3 nucleotides are TGTGCCAGCAGTTACTCCTCCCCCTCATCCGGGGAGCTGTTTTTT.

The V and J genes are TRBV12-3 or TRBV12-4 and TRBJ1-5, with a possible D match to TRBD1 (5 bases). This CDR3 is built from 15 residues. Trimming took off 2 bases at V and 0 bases at J, with 8 bases between the two ends. The CDR3, as DNA: TGTGCCAGCAGTTTACGGGGGAGTAGCAATCAGCCCCAGCATTTT. It yields the protein CASSLRGSSNQPQHF.

The sample holds a few counts of this clonotype. The rearrangement uses TRBV3-1 and TRBJ1-3; D unclear. The length of the CDR3 is 15 residues. Trimming cost V 1 base and J 1 base, with 8 bases left between them. Germline CDR1 and CDR2: LGHDT and YNNKEL (reference sequence). In nucleotides, the CDR3 is TGTGCCAGCAGCCAAGGAGTGAAGTCTGGAAACACCATATATTTT. Its translation is CASSQGVKSGNTIYF. Supplemented by reference TRBV3-1 and TRBJ1-3, the full variable domain reads DTAVSQTPKYLVTQMGNDKSIKCEQNLGHDTMYWYKQDSKKFLKIMFSYNNKELIINETVPNRFSPKSPDKAHLNLHINSLELGDSAVYFCASSQGVKSGNTIYFGEGSWLTVV.

The V gene is TRBV2, the J gene TRBJ1-3; 9 bases are shared with TRBD1. The V gene end was trimmed by 8 bases and the J gene end by 7 bases; junction bases not matched to a gene: 6. The CDR3 covers 13 residues. Germline CDR1 SNHLY, CDR2 FYNNEI. CDR3 protein: CASSPGQGNTIYF. The CDR3 region has the DNA TGTGCCAGCTCTCCGGGACAGGGCAACACCATATATTTT.

The chain combines TRBV4-2 with TRBJ1-4, with D uncertain. The CDR3 is made up of 16 amino acids. CDR1 is LGHNA, CDR2 YNFKEQ, per germline. Trimming took 0 bases from V and 0 from J, leaving 8 bases between them. CDR3 coding DNA: TGTGCCAGCAGCCAAGACAACCCGGCAACTAATGAAAAACTGTTTTTT. It codes for CASSQDNPATNEKLFF.

The chain employs TRBV3-1 and TRBJ2-7; tentatively, D is TRBD1 (5 bases). Germline-derived CDR1 and CDR2 are LGHDT and YNNKEL (reference sequence). The CDR3 sequence is 15 residues long. V lost 3 bases and J 2 bases, leaving 14 bases between the germline ends. CDR3 nucleotide sequence: TGTGCCAGCAGCCACAGGGCTAGGGCCCCCTACGAGCAGTACTTC. Amino acid sequence: CASSHRARAPYEQYF.

The chain links TRBV28 to TRBJ1-5; 7 bases align to TRBD1. In germline, CDR1 is MDHEN, CDR2 SYDVKM. There are 15 residues in the CDR3. V was clipped by 5 bases and J by 5 bases; unmatched bases: 9. The CDR3: CASSPTDRRYQPQHF. The CDR3 DNA is TGTGCCAGCAGTCCCACGGACAGGAGATATCAGCCCCAGCATTTT.

The chain carries TRBV7-2 and TRBJ1-4; 7 bases map to TRBD1. The germline gives CDR1 SGHTA, CDR2 FQGNSA. CDR3 size: 17 residues. V gave up 5 bases and J gave up 4 bases; unmatched junction bases: 13. The DNA of the CDR3 is TGTGCCAGCAGCCAACAACTCCAGGGGGGCGGTAATGAAAAACTGTTTTTT. It yields the protein CASSQQLQGGGNEKLFF.

The CDR3, as DNA: TGCAGTGCTAGAGATCCGGGGACCGACGAAAAACTGTTTTTT. This gives the protein CSARDPGTDEKLFF. The V gene is TRBV20-1, the J gene TRBJ1-4; D is possibly TRBD1 (5 bases). The CDR3 covers 14 residues. Germline loops: CDR1 DFQATT, CDR2 SNEGSKA (reference sequence). The germline V and J ends were trimmed by 0 bases and 8 bases, with 13 bases remaining between them.

The genes are TRBV9 and TRBJ2-7; D gene ambiguous. Germline V gives CDR1 SGDLS, CDR2 YYNGEE. Trimming cost V 3 bases and J 3 bases, with 13 bases left between them. The CDR3 length is 14 residues. CDR3 DNA sequence: TGTGCCAGCAGCGGAGACGGAGAGTACTACGAGCAGTACTTC. Its translation is CASSGDGEYYEQYF.

This clonotype was counted only a few times. The V and J genes are TRBV21-1 and TRBJ1-1. TRBV21-1 corresponds to a pseudogene. This CDR3 comprises 9 residues. CDR3 bases: TGTGCCAGCAGCAAAGAAGCTTTCTTT. Encoded protein: CASSKEAFF.

The chain couples TRBV4-2 to TRBJ1-1, with D unclear. The CDR3 covers 15 residues. The V end lost 0 bases, the J end lost 3 bases, and 11 bases lay between the germline ends. From germline, CDR1 is LGHNA and CDR2 YNFKEQ. In DNA, the CDR3 is TGTGCCAGCAGCCAAGACCCTGAAAGGTACACTGAAGCTTTCTTT. Protein: CASSQDPERYTEAFF.

In its sample, this clonotype was seen a few times. The chain links TRBV20-1 to TRBJ1-5, with 8 bases aligning to TRBD1. Trimming took 6 bases from V and 0 from J; bases not matched to a gene: 1. Germline V CDR1 and CDR2: DFQATT, SNEGSKA (reference sequence). CDR3 length equals 13 residues. CDR3 coding DNA: TGCAGTGCGGGACAGGATAGCAATCAGCCCCAGCATTTT. It codes for CSAGQDSNQPQHF.

The chain recombines TRBV10-3 with TRBJ1-5; perhaps TRBD1 as D (6 bases). Germline CDR1 ENHRY, CDR2 SYGVKD. Deletions cut 0 bases from V and 0 bases from J, with 15 bases between. The CDR3 length is 18 residues. The CDR3 is CAISESDRYSPSNQPQHF. The CDR3 DNA follows: TGTGCCATCAGTGAGTCGGACAGATACTCGCCTAGCAATCAGCCCCAGCATTTT.

This chain uses TRBV7-9 with TRBJ2-3; D is unresolved. There are 11 residues in the CDR3. The V end lost 3 bases, the J end lost 7 bases, and 5 bases lay between the germline ends. CDR1 and CDR2 from the germline V gene are SEHNR and FQNEAQ (reference sequence). The DNA of the CDR3 is TGTGCCAGCAGCTTTTCCAATACGCAGTATTTT. It yields the protein CASSFSNTQYF.

This clonotype was seen a handful of times. The V call is TRBV7-2, the J call TRBJ1-1; unclear D gene. V shed 4 bases and J shed 5 bases, with 11 bases lying between them. CDR3 length equals 13 residues. Germline V gene lookup returns CDR1 SGHTA and CDR2 FQGNSA. CDR3 nucleotides: TGTGCCAGCAGCTCAGTAGATGGGACTGAAGCTTTCTTT. Translating gives CASSSVDGTEAFF.

The genes are TRBV5-5 and TRBJ1-1; D gene unclear. Germline V lookup: CDR1 SGHKS, CDR2 YYEKEE (reference sequence). V lost 1 base and J 1 base, leaving 5 bases between the germline ends. The CDR3 covers 13 residues. This chain's CDR3 is CASSLRTNTEAFF. The CDR3 DNA sequence: TGTGCCAGCAGCTTGAGGACGAACACTGAAGCTTTCTTT.

The chain uses TRBV11-2 and TRBJ2-1, with TRBD2 identical over 8 bases. After removal of 3 bases from V and 2 bases from J, the junction contained 6 bases not matched to a gene. Germline V gene lookup returns CDR1 SGHAT and CDR2 FQNNGV. The CDR3 runs to 16 residues. DNA for the CDR3: TGTGCCAGCAGCTTTTTGGCTAGCGGGCCCTACAATGAGCAGTTCTTC. Protein product: CASSFLASGPYNEQFF. The full variable domain, completed using reference TRBV11-2 and TRBJ2-1, is EAGVAQSPRYKIIEKRQSVAFWCNPISGHATLYWYQQILGQGPKLLIQFQNNGVVDDSQLPKDRFSAERLKGVDSTLKIQPAKLEDSAVYLCASSFLASGPYNEQFFGPGTRLTVL.

A few counts support this clonotype. V gene TRBV12-3 or TRBV12-4 combines with J gene TRBJ1-1; D ambiguous. Deletions cut 0 bases from V and 0 bases from J, with 17 bases between. The CDR3 totals 18 residues. In DNA, the CDR3 is TGTGCCAGCAGTTTAGCCATATTTCAGCAACAAATGAACACTGAAGCTTTCTTT. Its protein is CASSLAIFQQQMNTEAFF.

The chain uses TRBV12-3 or TRBV12-4 and TRBJ1-5; D is uncertain. V was cut by 9 bases and J by 2 bases, with 20 bases left in between. This CDR3 has 16 residues. DNA for the CDR3: TGTGCCAGTGGTCCGTTACCCCCCTGGGGCAATCAGCCCCAGCATTTT. Its translation: CASGPLPPWGNQPQHF.

The genes are TRBV7-6 and TRBJ2-3, with no clear D. This CDR3 is 15 amino acids long. Trimming cost V 1 base and J 1 base, with 9 bases left between them. Looked up from germline, CDR1 is SGHVS and CDR2 is FNYEAQ. In nucleotides, the CDR3 is TGTGCCAGCAGCTTAGTCCCGTCTGGCACAGATACGCAGTATTTT. Translating gives CASSLVPSGTDTQYF.